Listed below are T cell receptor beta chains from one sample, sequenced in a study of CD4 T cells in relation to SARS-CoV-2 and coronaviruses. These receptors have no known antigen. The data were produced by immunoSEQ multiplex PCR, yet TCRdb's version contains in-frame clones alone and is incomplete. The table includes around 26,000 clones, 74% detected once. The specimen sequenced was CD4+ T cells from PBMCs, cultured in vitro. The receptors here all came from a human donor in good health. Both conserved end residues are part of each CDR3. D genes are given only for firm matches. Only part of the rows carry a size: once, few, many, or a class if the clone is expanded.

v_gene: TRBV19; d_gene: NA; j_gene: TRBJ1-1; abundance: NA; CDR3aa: CASSIAGDTEAFF; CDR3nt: TGTGCCAGTAGTATTGCGGGTGACACTGAAGCTTTCTTT
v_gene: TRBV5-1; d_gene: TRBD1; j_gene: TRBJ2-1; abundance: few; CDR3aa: CASSTGQPDNEQFF; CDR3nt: TGCGCCAGCAGCACGGGACAGCCGGACAATGAGCAGTTCTTC
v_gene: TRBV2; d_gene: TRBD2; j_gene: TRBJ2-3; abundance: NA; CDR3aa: CASSEEAGGMTDTQYF; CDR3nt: TGTGCCAGCAGTGAAGAAGCGGGAGGGATGACAGATACGCAGTATTTT
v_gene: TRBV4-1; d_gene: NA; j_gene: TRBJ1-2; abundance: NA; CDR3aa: CASSRQVANYGYTF; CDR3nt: TGCGCCAGCAGCAGGCAGGTGGCGAACTATGGCTACACCTTC
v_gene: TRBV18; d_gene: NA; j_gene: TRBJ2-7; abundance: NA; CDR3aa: CASSSSSYEQYF; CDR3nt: TGTGCCAGCTCATCCTCCTCCTACGAGCAGTACTTC
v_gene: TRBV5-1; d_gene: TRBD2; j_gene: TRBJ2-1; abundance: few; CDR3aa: CASSPSSGEQFF; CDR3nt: TGCGCCAGCAGCCCGTCTAGCGGGGAGCAGTTCTTC
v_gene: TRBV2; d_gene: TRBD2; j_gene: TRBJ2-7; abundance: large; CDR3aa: CASTLAGGLNEQYF; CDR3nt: TGTGCCAGCACCCTAGCGGGGGGGCTCAACGAGCAGTACTTC
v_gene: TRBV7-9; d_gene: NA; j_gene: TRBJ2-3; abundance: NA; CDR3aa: CASLLGASLATDTQYF; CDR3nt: TGTGCCAGCCTTTTGGGGGCCTCACTAGCCACAGATACGCAGTATTTT
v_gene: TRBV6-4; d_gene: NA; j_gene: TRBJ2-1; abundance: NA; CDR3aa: CASSKNGGELGNEQFF; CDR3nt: TGTGCCAGCAGTAAGAATGGGGGAGAATTGGGAAATGAGCAGTTCTTC
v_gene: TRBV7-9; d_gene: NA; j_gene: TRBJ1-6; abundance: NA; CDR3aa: CASSPSGGFLNSPLHF; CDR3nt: TGTGCCAGCAGCCCTAGCGGGGGCTTTCTTAATTCACCCCTCCACTTT
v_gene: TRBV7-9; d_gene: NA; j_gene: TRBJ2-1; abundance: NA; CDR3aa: CASTRTKNEQFF; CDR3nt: TGTGCCAGCACCAGAACAAAGAATGAGCAGTTCTTC
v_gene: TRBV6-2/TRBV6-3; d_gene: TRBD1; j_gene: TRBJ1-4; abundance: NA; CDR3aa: CASSRQGLREKLFF; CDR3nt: TGTGCCAGCAGTCGACAGGGATTGCGGGAAAAACTGTTTTTT
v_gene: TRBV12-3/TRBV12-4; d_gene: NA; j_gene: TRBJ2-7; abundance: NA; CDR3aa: CASSRGQNNEQYF; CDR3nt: TGTGCCAGCAGTCGCGGACAGAACAACGAGCAGTACTTC
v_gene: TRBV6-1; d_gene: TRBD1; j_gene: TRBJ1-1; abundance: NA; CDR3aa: CASSPRTGRRTEAFF; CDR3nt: TGTGCCAGCAGTCCCCGGACAGGGAGGCGAACTGAAGCTTTCTTT
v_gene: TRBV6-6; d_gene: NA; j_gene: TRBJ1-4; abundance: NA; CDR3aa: CASSYRDTSTNEKLFF; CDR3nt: TGTGCCAGCAGTTACCGGGACACTTCAACTAATGAAAAACTGTTTTTT
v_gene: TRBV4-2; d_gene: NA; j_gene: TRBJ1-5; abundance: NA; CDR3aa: CASSQDGQSVWPQHF; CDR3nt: TGTGCCAGCAGCCAAGATGGTCAGTCTGTTTGGCCCCAGCATTTT
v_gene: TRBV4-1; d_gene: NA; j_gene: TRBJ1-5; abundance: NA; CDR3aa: CASSQDLGGGGTSNQPQHF; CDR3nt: TGCGCCAGCAGCCAAGACTTGGGCGGGGGAGGGACTAGCAATCAGCCCCAGCATTTT
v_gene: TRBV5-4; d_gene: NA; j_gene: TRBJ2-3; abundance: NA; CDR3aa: CASSFGGGGTDTQYF; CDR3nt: TGTGCCAGCAGCTTTGGAGGGGGCGGCACAGATACGCAGTATTTT
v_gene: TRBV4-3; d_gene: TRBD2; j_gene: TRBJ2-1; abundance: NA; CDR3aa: CASSQLGLPNEQFF; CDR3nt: TGCGCCAGCAGCCAACTGGGACTACCCAATGAGCAGTTCTTC
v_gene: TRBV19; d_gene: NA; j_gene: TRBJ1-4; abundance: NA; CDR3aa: CASSSRGGNEKLFF; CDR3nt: TGTGCCAGTAGTTCTCGGGGCGGAAATGAAAAACTGTTTTTT
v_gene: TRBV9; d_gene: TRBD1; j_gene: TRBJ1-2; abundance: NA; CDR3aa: CASSAGEGAANYGYTF; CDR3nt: TGTGCCAGCAGCGCTGGGGAGGGGGCGGCTAACTATGGCTACACCTTC
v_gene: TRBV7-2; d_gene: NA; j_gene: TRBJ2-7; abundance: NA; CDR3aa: CASSPGTTEQYF; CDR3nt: TGTGCCAGCAGTCCCGGGACCACTGAGCAGTACTTC
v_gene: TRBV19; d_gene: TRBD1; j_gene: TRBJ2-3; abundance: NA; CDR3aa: CASSIRNRGDTQYF; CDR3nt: TGTGCCAGTAGTATTAGGAACAGGGGAGATACGCAGTATTTT
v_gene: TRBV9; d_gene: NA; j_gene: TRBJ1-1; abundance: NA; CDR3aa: CASSPRPGTEAFF; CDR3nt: TGTGCCAGCAGCCCCCGGCCGGGGACTGAAGCTTTCTTT
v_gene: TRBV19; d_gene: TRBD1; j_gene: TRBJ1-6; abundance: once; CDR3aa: CASRWGTGGHSPLHF; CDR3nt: TGTGCCAGTAGATGGGGGACAGGGGGCCATTCACCCCTCCACTTT
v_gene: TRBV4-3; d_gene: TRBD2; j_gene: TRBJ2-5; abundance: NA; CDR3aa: CASSLTSGGLGETQYF; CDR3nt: TGCGCCAGCAGCCTTACTAGCGGGGGGCTGGGGGAGACCCAGTACTTC
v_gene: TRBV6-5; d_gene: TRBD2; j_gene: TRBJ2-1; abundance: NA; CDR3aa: CASRGTSGVFNEQFF; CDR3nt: TGTGCCAGCAGGGGGACTAGCGGGGTTTTCAATGAGCAGTTCTTC
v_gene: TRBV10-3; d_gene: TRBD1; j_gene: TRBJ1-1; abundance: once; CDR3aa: CAISEQQGLGTEAFF; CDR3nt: TGTGCCATCAGTGAGCAACAGGGGCTGGGGACTGAAGCTTTCTTT
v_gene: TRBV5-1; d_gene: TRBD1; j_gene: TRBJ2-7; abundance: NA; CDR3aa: CASSFGTGGDYEQYF; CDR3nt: TGCGCCAGCAGCTTCGGGACAGGGGGCGACTACGAGCAGTACTTC
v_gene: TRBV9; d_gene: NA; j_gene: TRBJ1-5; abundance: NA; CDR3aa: CASSVGGQGNQPQHF; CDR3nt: TGTGCCAGCAGCGTAGGGGGGCAGGGGAATCAGCCCCAGCATTTT
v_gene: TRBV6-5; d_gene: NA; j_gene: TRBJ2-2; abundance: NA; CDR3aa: CASSFRGELFF; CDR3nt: TGTGCCAGCAGCTTCCGCGGGGAGCTGTTTTTT
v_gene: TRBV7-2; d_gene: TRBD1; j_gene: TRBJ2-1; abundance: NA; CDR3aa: CASSTDRGPYNEQFF; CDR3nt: TGTGCCAGCAGCACGGACAGGGGGCCGTACAATGAGCAGTTCTTC
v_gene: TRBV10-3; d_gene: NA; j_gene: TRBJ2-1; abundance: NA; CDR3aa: CAISERAAGTYNEQFF; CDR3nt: TGTGCCATCAGCGAGAGGGCCGCGGGGACATACAATGAGCAGTTCTTC
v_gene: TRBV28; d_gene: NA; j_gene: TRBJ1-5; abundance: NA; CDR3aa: CASSSGGPYSNQPQHF; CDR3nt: TGTGCCAGCAGTTCCGGGGGACCTTATAGCAATCAGCCCCAGCATTTT
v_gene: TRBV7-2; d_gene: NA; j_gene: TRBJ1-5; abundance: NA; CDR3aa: CASSLDGTASRPQHF; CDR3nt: TGTGCCAGCAGCTTAGATGGGACGGCCTCACGGCCCCAGCATTTT
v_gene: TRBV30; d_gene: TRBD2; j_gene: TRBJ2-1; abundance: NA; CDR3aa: CAWSVRGGAYNEQFF; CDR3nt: TGTGCCTGGAGTGTACGTGGGGGGGCCTACAATGAGCAGTTCTTC
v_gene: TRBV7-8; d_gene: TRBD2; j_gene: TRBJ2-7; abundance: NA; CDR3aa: CASSWGGSLYEQYF; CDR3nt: TGTGCCAGCAGCTGGGGGGGTAGTCTCTACGAGCAGTACTTC
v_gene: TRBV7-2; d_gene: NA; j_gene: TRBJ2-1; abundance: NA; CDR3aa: CASSSTGGYNEQFF; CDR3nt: TGTGCCAGCAGCAGCACCGGGGGCTACAATGAGCAGTTCTTC
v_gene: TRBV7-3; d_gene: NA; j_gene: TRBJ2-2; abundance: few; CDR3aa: CASSFNPRGAGELFF; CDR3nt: TGTGCCAGCAGCTTTAACCCCAGGGGAGCCGGGGAGCTGTTTTTT
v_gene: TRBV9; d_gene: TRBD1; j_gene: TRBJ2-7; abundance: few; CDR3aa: CASSPLTGTYEQYF; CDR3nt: TGTGCCAGCAGCCCGTTGACAGGGACCTACGAGCAGTACTTC
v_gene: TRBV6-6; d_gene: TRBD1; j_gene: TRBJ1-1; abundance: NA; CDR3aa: CASSPGTGGGMDTEAFF; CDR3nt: TGTGCCAGCAGTCCCGGGACAGGGGGCGGGATGGACACTGAAGCTTTCTTT